A selection of T cell receptor beta chains follows, all from one sample in a study of T cells in Graves' hyperthyroidism and ophthalmopathy. TCRdb used MiXCR to reprocess the multiplex PCR reads, holding one entry per CDR3 protein. The table includes under 400,000 distinct CDR3 sequences, 18% detected once. Sequencing was carried out using blood. The receptors were gathered from a woman between 40 and 50 years old with Graves' ophthalmopathy. Each CDR3 is given with its conserved first and last residue. The D gene is left open where the match is weak. Only some rows state a clone size, as once, few, many or a class for expanded clones.

d_call: NA
clone_size: many
j_call: TRBJ1-5
v_call: TRBV6-2/TRBV6-3
cdr3_nt: TGTGCCAGCAGTTACTCGAGCTTCAATCAGCCCCAGCATTTT
cdr3_aa: CASSYSSFNQPQHF

d_call: TRBD1
clone_size: many
j_call: TRBJ2-7
v_call: TRBV29-1
cdr3_nt: TGCAGCGTGGGACAGGGAAACTACGAGCAGTACTTC
cdr3_aa: CSVGQGNYEQYF

d_call: NA
clone_size: many
j_call: TRBJ2-7
v_call: TRBV25-1
cdr3_nt: TGTGCCGTCCGTGGAGACTACGAGCAGTACTTC
cdr3_aa: CAVRGDYEQYF

d_call: NA
clone_size: many
j_call: TRBJ1-2
v_call: TRBV6-1
cdr3_nt: TGTGCCAGCAGTGATCGGATTGGCTACACCTTC
cdr3_aa: CASSDRIGYTF

d_call: TRBD1
clone_size: NA
j_call: TRBJ2-2
v_call: TRBV6-1
cdr3_nt: TGTGCCAGCAGTGGGACAGGGAAGACCGGGGAGCTGTTTTTT
cdr3_aa: CASSGTGKTGELFF

d_call: NA
clone_size: NA
j_call: TRBJ1-1
v_call: TRBV6-2/TRBV6-3
cdr3_nt: TGTGCCAGCAAGCTCGGGGTAAGGACTGAAGCTTTCTTT
cdr3_aa: CASKLGVRTEAFF

d_call: NA
clone_size: NA
j_call: TRBJ1-2
v_call: TRBV28
cdr3_nt: TGTGCCAGCACAAAACAGGCAGGGATTAACTATGGCTACACCTTC
cdr3_aa: CASTKQAGINYGYTF

d_call: TRBD1
clone_size: many
j_call: TRBJ2-7
v_call: TRBV19
cdr3_nt: TGTGCCAGTAGTCCCGGTTCAGGGGGCCGCTACGAGCAGTACTTC
cdr3_aa: CASSPGSGGRYEQYF

d_call: NA
clone_size: many
j_call: TRBJ2-2
v_call: TRBV27
cdr3_nt: TGTGCCAGCAGTTTAAATTGGGGGACCGGGGAGCTGTTTTTT
cdr3_aa: CASSLNWGTGELFF

d_call: NA
clone_size: many
j_call: TRBJ2-4
v_call: TRBV6-1
cdr3_nt: TGTGCCAGCAGTGACGGGCAGGGAAACATTCAGTACTTC
cdr3_aa: CASSDGQGNIQYF

d_call: NA
clone_size: many
j_call: TRBJ2-1
v_call: TRBV12-3/TRBV12-4
cdr3_nt: TGTGCCAGCAGTCATTCAAGTCGCTCCTACAATGAGCAGTTCTTC
cdr3_aa: CASSHSSRSYNEQFF

d_call: TRBD1
clone_size: NA
j_call: TRBJ1-2
v_call: TRBV9
cdr3_nt: TGTGCCAGCAGCGCAACTACAGGGGCGCAGGTTTTTGGTGGCTACACCTTC
cdr3_aa: CASSATTGAQVFGGYTF

d_call: NA
clone_size: many
j_call: TRBJ1-1
v_call: TRBV27
cdr3_nt: TGTGCCAGCAGTGGTTTCTCGCGCTTCGAAGCTTTCTTT
cdr3_aa: CASSGFSRFEAFF

d_call: NA
clone_size: many
j_call: TRBJ2-5
v_call: TRBV20-1
cdr3_nt: TGCAGTGCTATACCCGGAGAGACCCAGTACTTC
cdr3_aa: CSAIPGETQYF

d_call: NA
clone_size: many
j_call: TRBJ1-5
v_call: TRBV19
cdr3_nt: TGTGCCAGTAGTATGGGGGGGGGACGACGAAATCAGCCCCAGCATTTT
cdr3_aa: CASSMGGGRRNQPQHF

d_call: NA
clone_size: many
j_call: TRBJ2-2
v_call: TRBV27
cdr3_nt: TGTGCCAGCCGTTTTGGGGACCGGGACACCGGGGAGCTGTTTTTT
cdr3_aa: CASRFGDRDTGELFF

d_call: NA
clone_size: NA
j_call: TRBJ1-1
v_call: TRBV7-2
cdr3_nt: TGTGCCAGCAGCAACCGACAGGTGATGAACACTGAAGCTTTCTTT
cdr3_aa: CASSNRQVMNTEAFF

d_call: NA
clone_size: many
j_call: TRBJ1-3
v_call: TRBV5-5
cdr3_nt: TGTGCCAGCAGCTTGGAAGAACAGGTCTCTGGAAACACCATATATTTT
cdr3_aa: CASSLEEQVSGNTIYF

d_call: TRBD1
clone_size: NA
j_call: TRBJ1-1
v_call: TRBV10-3
cdr3_nt: TGTGCCATCAGTGAGTCCCAAAACCGACAGGGTGATTTCTCTTTCTTT
cdr3_aa: CAISESQNRQGDFSFF

d_call: NA
clone_size: many
j_call: TRBJ2-7
v_call: TRBV19
cdr3_nt: TGTGCCAGTAGTATAGCCCATGACTACGAGCAGTACTTC
cdr3_aa: CASSIAHDYEQYF

d_call: NA
clone_size: NA
j_call: TRBJ1-2
v_call: TRBV12-3/TRBV12-4
cdr3_nt: TGTGCCAGCAGTCGTCTTTATGGGGGTCCTAACTATGGCTACACCTTC
cdr3_aa: CASSRLYGGPNYGYTF

d_call: NA
clone_size: many
j_call: TRBJ2-4
v_call: TRBV19
cdr3_nt: TGTGCCAGTAGTATCCGAGCCATGGGGAACATTCAGTACTTC
cdr3_aa: CASSIRAMGNIQYF

d_call: NA
clone_size: many
j_call: TRBJ1-1
v_call: TRBV27
cdr3_nt: TGTGCCAGCAGTTTATCGGGGGGCCGGGGGAACACTGAAGCTTTCTTT
cdr3_aa: CASSLSGGRGNTEAFF

d_call: TRBD2
clone_size: many
j_call: TRBJ2-5
v_call: TRBV14
cdr3_nt: TGTGCCAGCAGCCAATGGGCGGGAGCTAGCGGACAAGAGACCCAGTACTTC
cdr3_aa: CASSQWAGASGQETQYF

d_call: TRBD2
clone_size: many
j_call: TRBJ2-2
v_call: TRBV5-1
cdr3_nt: TGCGCCAGCAGCTTGGTTGCTAGCGGGAAACCCGGGGAGCTGTTTTTT
cdr3_aa: CASSLVASGKPGELFF

d_call: TRBD1
clone_size: many
j_call: TRBJ1-1
v_call: TRBV6-5
cdr3_nt: TGTGCCAGCAGCGCGAGGGGGCCGACTGAAGCTTTCTTT
cdr3_aa: CASSARGPTEAFF

d_call: TRBD1
clone_size: few
j_call: TRBJ1-2
v_call: TRBV10-3
cdr3_nt: TGTGCCATAGGGACAGGGACAAACTATGGCTACACCTTC
cdr3_aa: CAIGTGTNYGYTF

d_call: NA
clone_size: many
j_call: TRBJ1-2
v_call: TRBV19
cdr3_nt: TGTGCCAGTAGTTCGGACAGAAACAACTATGGCTACACCTTC
cdr3_aa: CASSSDRNNYGYTF

d_call: TRBD1
clone_size: few
j_call: TRBJ2-7
v_call: TRBV19
cdr3_nt: TGTGCCAGTAGCCCCCAGGGGGCCGCCTACGAGCAGTACTTC
cdr3_aa: CASSPQGAAYEQYF

d_call: NA
clone_size: many
j_call: TRBJ1-1
v_call: TRBV20-1
cdr3_nt: TGCAGTGCTAGCCATCGGGAGAAAATAACTGAAGCTTTCTTT
cdr3_aa: CSASHREKITEAFF

d_call: TRBD2
clone_size: many
j_call: TRBJ2-7
v_call: TRBV6-1
cdr3_nt: TGTGCCAGCAGCAAAGGGACTAGCGGGAGTGGAACCTACGAGCAGTACTTC
cdr3_aa: CASSKGTSGSGTYEQYF

d_call: TRBD1
clone_size: many
j_call: TRBJ1-5
v_call: TRBV15
cdr3_nt: TGTGCCACCAGCCTTCAGGGGGCCGCTCAGCCCCAGCATTTT
cdr3_aa: CATSLQGAAQPQHF

d_call: NA
clone_size: many
j_call: TRBJ1-5
v_call: TRBV12-3/TRBV12-4
cdr3_nt: TGTGCCAGCAGTGACAGCTCCTATCAGCCCCAGCATTTT
cdr3_aa: CASSDSSYQPQHF

d_call: TRBD2
clone_size: many
j_call: TRBJ2-2
v_call: TRBV29-1
cdr3_nt: TGCAGCGTTGTTGGATCGCGGGGGGGAAACACCGGGGAGCTGTTTTTT
cdr3_aa: CSVVGSRGGNTGELFF

d_call: NA
clone_size: many
j_call: TRBJ1-5
v_call: TRBV28
cdr3_nt: TGTGCCAGCAGGGGAAGTCTTAGCAATCAGCCCCAGCATTTT
cdr3_aa: CASRGSLSNQPQHF

d_call: NA
clone_size: many
j_call: TRBJ1-5
v_call: TRBV20-1
cdr3_nt: TGCAGTGCTAGGTCGGGGCTTGGCAATCAGCCCCAGCATTTT
cdr3_aa: CSARSGLGNQPQHF

d_call: NA
clone_size: many
j_call: TRBJ1-5
v_call: TRBV6-1
cdr3_nt: TGTGCCAGCAGTGAAGGGAGGGGGGGCCACAATCAGCCCCAGCATTTT
cdr3_aa: CASSEGRGGHNQPQHF

d_call: NA
clone_size: many
j_call: TRBJ2-7
v_call: TRBV28
cdr3_nt: TGTGCCAGCAGTTTATATACGGGACTTATCTCCTACGAGCAGTACTTC
cdr3_aa: CASSLYTGLISYEQYF

d_call: NA
clone_size: many
j_call: TRBJ2-7
v_call: TRBV6-2/TRBV6-3
cdr3_nt: TGTGCCAGCAGTTACTCATACCGCTACGAGCAGTACTTC
cdr3_aa: CASSYSYRYEQYF

d_call: TRBD2
clone_size: many
j_call: TRBJ2-7
v_call: TRBV12-3/TRBV12-4
cdr3_nt: TGTGCCAGCAGTACGACTAGCGGGAGGACCAACGAGCAGTACTTC
cdr3_aa: CASSTTSGRTNEQYF

d_call: TRBD2
clone_size: NA
j_call: TRBJ2-7
v_call: TRBV6-1
cdr3_nt: TGTGCCAGCAGTACATCTGGGACTAGCGGGATCCACGAGCAGTACTTC
cdr3_aa: CASSTSGTSGIHEQYF

d_call: TRBD1
clone_size: many
j_call: TRBJ1-2
v_call: TRBV27
cdr3_nt: TGTGCCAGCAGTTTAAAGGGGGCCGGTGGCTACACCTTC
cdr3_aa: CASSLKGAGGYTF